The 26 T cell receptor beta chains below were found in one sample sequenced in a study of T cells in localized non-small cell lung cancer. Data came from immunoSEQ multiplex PCR; TCRdb stores just in-frame clones and leaves some out. Found here are some 66,000 clones, about four fifths of them singletons; the top ten hold approximately 13%. The starting material was peripheral blood, obtained before any cancer treatment. The receptors come from a female donor over 55 with stage I lung adenocarcinoma.

The rearrangement joins TRBV18 to TRBJ2-7; 11 bases line up with TRBD1. V trimming: 3 bases; J trimming: 4 bases; junction bases outside the gene matches: 14. The CDR3 totals 18 residues. Germline V gene data show CDR1 as KGHSH and CDR2 as LQKENI. The CDR3 bases are TGTGCCAGCTCACCGGCGGGTTATCCGGGACAGGGGGAATACGAGCAGTACTTC. Translated: CASSPAGYPGQGEYEQYF.

V and J are TRBV7-2 and TRBJ1-5; 11 nucleotides line up with TRBD1. From germline, CDR1 is SGHTA and CDR2 FQGNSA. This CDR3 spans 16 amino acids. Trimming took 2 bases from V and 9 from J; bases not matched to a gene: 9. The DNA of the CDR3 is TGTGCCAGCAGCTTACACGGGACAGGGGGGCGCGTGCCCCAGCATTTT. It encodes CASSLHGTGGRVPQHF.

This chain connects TRBV7-3 to TRBJ2-5; D is possibly TRBD2 (5 bases). V was clipped by 5 bases and J by 4 bases, with 14 bases between them. CDR3 length equals 14 residues. The germline gives CDR1 SGHTA, CDR2 FQGTGA. The CDR3 is CASSPRLAGETQYF. The CDR3 DNA follows: TGTGCCAGCAGCCCCCGGCTAGCTGGAGAGACCCAGTACTTC.

The chain employs TRBV7-2 and TRBJ2-7, with a tentative D call TRBD2 (5 bases). CDR3 size: 14 residues. Germline CDR1 is SGHTA and CDR2 is FQGNSA. V lost 5 bases and J lost 3, with 14 bases in between. The CDR3 is CASSTRTRFYEQYF. CDR3 nucleotides: TGTGCCAGCAGCACCCGGACTCGATTCTACGAGCAGTACTTC.

The rearrangement joins TRBV4-1 to TRBJ1-1; possible D gene TRBD1, 5 bases. The germline V gene has CDR1 MGHRA and CDR2 YSYEKL. The CDR3 covers 15 residues. V lost 1 base and J 6 bases, leaving 15 bases between the germline ends. In DNA form, the CDR3 reads TGCGCCAGCAGCCAAGGAGAGGGCTGGGGGGCTGAAGCTTTCTTT. Protein sequence: CASSQGEGWGAEAFF.

The chain employs TRBV5-1 and TRBJ1-2; 11 nucleotides match TRBD1. Germline CDR1 is SGHRS and CDR2 is YFSETQ. Trimming cost V 5 bases and J 0 bases; bases outside gene matches: 6. The CDR3 totals 16 residues. DNA of the CDR3: TGCGCCAGCAGTACCGGGACAGGGGGAGCTAACTATGGCTACACCTTC. Amino acid sequence: CASSTGTGGANYGYTF.

There are a few counts of this clone. This sequence joins TRBV6-5 and TRBJ1-6; TRBD1 matches 8 bases. CDR1 is MNHEY and CDR2 is SVGAGI in the germline V gene. The CDR3 spans 14 residues. Unmatched junction bases numbered 9, after V lost 7 bases and J lost 10 bases. CDR3: CASNGGQGGSPLHF. The CDR3 DNA reads as TGTGCCAGCAATGGTGGACAGGGAGGATCACCCCTCCACTTT.

A few counts support this clone. The rearrangement uses TRBV5-5 and TRBJ2-1, with 15 positions matching TRBD2. Unmatched junction bases numbered 15, after V lost 4 bases and J lost 7 bases. CDR1 SGHKS and CDR2 YYEKEE come from the germline V gene (reference sequence). The CDR3 consists of 19 residues. The CDR3 is CASSPGTSGRTPFLNEQFF. The CDR3 DNA follows: TGTGCCAGCAGCCCAGGGACTAGCGGGAGGACCCCTTTTCTGAATGAGCAGTTCTTC.

This chain's CDR3 is CASSPGQGAYEKLFF. CDR3 nucleotide sequence: TGTGCCAGCAGCCCTGGACAGGGGGCATATGAAAAACTGTTTTTT. The genes are TRBV9 and TRBJ1-4; 11 nucleotides match TRBD1. The J segment lost 6 bases and the V segment lost 4 bases, leaving 5 bases of the junction unmatched. The CDR3 totals 15 residues. CDR1 is SGDLS and CDR2 is YYNGEE in the germline V gene.

The V gene is TRBV5-8, the J gene TRBJ2-7; no reliable D call. Per germline, CDR1 SGHTS and CDR2 YDEGEE. CDR3 length: 14 amino acids. V was clipped by 6 bases and J by 4 bases, with 17 bases between them. In DNA, the CDR3 is TGTGCCAGCATCAAGGGCATACTCGGGTACGAGCAGTACTTC. Residues: CASIKGILGYEQYF.

The DNA for the CDR3 is TGCGCCAGCAGCATAACGTTGGGTTACGAGCAGTACTTC. Translation: CASSITLGYEQYF. This rearrangement joins TRBV5-1 to TRBJ2-7; D is ambiguous. V was shortened by 4 bases and J by 4 bases, with 12 bases between the two germline ends. CDR3 length: 13 residues. CDR1 SGHRS and CDR2 YFSETQ come from the germline V gene.

The chain recombines TRBV2 with TRBJ1-2, with 8 positions matching TRBD1. The CDR3 length is 17 residues. J lost 6 bases, V lost 5 bases, and 17 bases had no gene match. Germline V gene data show CDR1 as SNHLY and CDR2 as FYNNEI. The CDR3 bases are TGTGCCAGCAGTCCACCGGGACAGGCTTCCGACGGTCATGGCTACACCTTC. Translated, it gives CASSPPGQASDGHGYTF.

The chain employs TRBV19 and TRBJ1-1; D uncertain. V was cut by 8 bases and J by 3 bases, with 7 bases left in between. Germline CDR1 LNHDA, CDR2 SQIVND (reference sequence). This CDR3 contains 11 residues. The CDR3 DNA is TGTGCCAGTGGAGCGCACACTGAAGCTTTCTTT. Its translation is CASGAHTEAFF.

There are a few counts of this clone. The chain carries TRBV7-8 and TRBJ1-1, with D perhaps matching TRBD1 (6 bases). CDR1 is SGHVS, CDR2 FQNEAQ, per germline. V was pared by 1 base and J by 2 bases, with 14 bases between. This CDR3 is 16 amino acids long. The CDR3 DNA sequence: TGTGCCAGCAGCTTAGAGAGAGGGGGGACCAACACTGAAGCTTTCTTT. It codes for CASSLERGGTNTEAFF.

The chain combines TRBV5-5 with TRBJ2-5; TRBD2 is a possible D gene (6 bases). The V end lost 2 bases, the J end lost 5 bases, and 10 bases lay between the germline ends. CDR3 length: 13 amino acids. Per the germline V gene, CDR1 is SGHKS and CDR2 is YYEKEE (reference sequence). CDR3 in DNA: TGTGCCAGCAGCTTTCCGGGAGAGGAGACCCAGTACTTC. Protein: CASSFPGEETQYF.

The chain uses TRBV20-1 and TRBJ1-2; D gene unclear. The V gene lost 1 base and the J gene lost 3 bases, with 3 bases spanning the gap. There are 11 residues in the CDR3. CDR1 and CDR2 from the germline V gene are DFQATT and SNEGSKA (reference sequence). The CDR3 nucleotides are TGCAGTGCTAGAGTGGACTATGGCTACACCTTC. It yields the protein CSARVDYGYTF.

The chain is built from TRBV10-3 and TRBJ2-5, with 12 bases fitting TRBD2. The CDR3 sequence is 15 residues long. Germline V gene lookup returns CDR1 ENHRY and CDR2 SYGVKD. J was trimmed by 5 bases and V by 8 bases; bases with no gene match: 9. The CDR3 reads CAIGGLAGGGETQYF. CDR3 nucleotides: TGTGCCATCGGGGGACTAGCGGGCGGCGGGGAGACCCAGTACTTC.

This chain uses TRBV27 with TRBJ1-2; TRBD1 matches 7 bases. The ends lost 5 bases at V and 2 bases at J; junction bases unmatched: 8. Germline values: CDR1 MNHEY, CDR2 SMNVEV (reference sequence). CDR3 size: 15 residues. For the CDR3, the DNA is TGTGCCAGCAGTCCTTACCCGGACAGGAACTATGGCTACACCTTC. It translates to CASSPYPDRNYGYTF.

The chain uses TRBV10-3 and TRBJ2-1; no reliable D call. The CDR3 has 11 amino acids. Germline V lookup: CDR1 ENHRY, CDR2 SYGVKD. Trimming cost V 3 bases and J 8 bases, with 5 bases left between them. The CDR3 DNA follows: TGTGCCATCAGTGAAGGGTATGAGCAGTTCTTC. This gives the protein CAISEGYEQFF.

The chain recombines TRBV6-1 with TRBJ2-3, with 11 positions matching TRBD2. Trimming took 5 bases from V and 3 from J; bases not matched to a gene: 1. The CDR3 extends over 14 amino acids. Germline CDR1 MNHNS, CDR2 SASEGT. The CDR3 DNA reads TGTGCCAGCAGTACTAGCGGGAGTACAGATACGCAGTATTTT. It is translated as CASSTSGSTDTQYF.

The rearrangement links TRBV19 to TRBJ2-1, with D maybe TRBD1 (6 bases). Germline assignment: CDR1 LNHDA and CDR2 SQIVND (reference sequence). The CDR3 has 17 residues. Trimming removed 5 bases at V and 0 bases at J, with 17 bases between. CDR3 region: CASSSTTGTRSYNEQFF. The CDR3 DNA reads TGTGCCAGTAGTTCCACAACAGGGACCCGCTCCTACAATGAGCAGTTCTTC.

This chain's CDR3 is CASSHRDRGNQPQHF. In DNA, the CDR3 is TGTGCCAGCAGTCATAGGGACCGGGGGAATCAGCCCCAGCATTTT. The chain carries TRBV6-1 and TRBJ1-5; maybe TRBD1 (5 bases). There are 15 residues in the CDR3. V lost 5 bases, J lost 4 bases, and 15 bases lay in between. Per germline, CDR1 MNHNS and CDR2 SASEGT.

The gene calls are TRBV5-4 and TRBJ1-5; D remains ambiguous. V lost 1 base and J 0 bases, leaving 5 bases between the germline ends. Germline CDR1 reads SGHNT; CDR2 reads YYREEE (reference sequence). The CDR3 is 14 amino acids. The CDR3 reads CASSLIGSNQPQHF. CDR3 DNA: TGTGCCAGCAGCTTGATTGGTAGCAATCAGCCCCAGCATTTT.

The chain combines TRBV6-1 with TRBJ1-2; D is ambiguous. The V and J ends lost 10 bases and 0 bases respectively, with 15 bases between them. This CDR3 is 14 amino acids long. The germline gives CDR1 MNHNS, CDR2 SASEGT. CDR3 sequence reads: CATGGDPPNYGYTF. DNA for the CDR3: TGTGCCACCGGCGGGGATCCCCCTAACTATGGCTACACCTTC.

CDR3 sequence reads: CASSPWTGPNEQFF. The CDR3 bases are TGTGCCAGCTCACCTTGGACAGGGCCCAATGAGCAGTTCTTC. The chain couples TRBV18 to TRBJ2-1, with 8 positions matching TRBD1. This CDR3 contains 14 residues. The J segment lost 6 bases and the V segment lost 3 bases, leaving 4 bases of the junction unmatched. Germline V gene lookup returns CDR1 KGHSH and CDR2 LQKENI.

Of note for this clone: The same CDR3 arises from other DNA sequences in this sample as well. The V gene is TRBV18, the J gene TRBJ1-1, with D unclear. The germline V and J ends were trimmed by 0 bases and 5 bases, with 4 bases remaining between them. Germline-derived CDR1 and CDR2 are KGHSH and LQKENI. This CDR3 has 12 amino acids. Here the CDR3 reads CASSPPQTEAFF. The DNA of the CDR3 is TGTGCCAGCTCACCACCCCAGACTGAAGCTTTCTTT.